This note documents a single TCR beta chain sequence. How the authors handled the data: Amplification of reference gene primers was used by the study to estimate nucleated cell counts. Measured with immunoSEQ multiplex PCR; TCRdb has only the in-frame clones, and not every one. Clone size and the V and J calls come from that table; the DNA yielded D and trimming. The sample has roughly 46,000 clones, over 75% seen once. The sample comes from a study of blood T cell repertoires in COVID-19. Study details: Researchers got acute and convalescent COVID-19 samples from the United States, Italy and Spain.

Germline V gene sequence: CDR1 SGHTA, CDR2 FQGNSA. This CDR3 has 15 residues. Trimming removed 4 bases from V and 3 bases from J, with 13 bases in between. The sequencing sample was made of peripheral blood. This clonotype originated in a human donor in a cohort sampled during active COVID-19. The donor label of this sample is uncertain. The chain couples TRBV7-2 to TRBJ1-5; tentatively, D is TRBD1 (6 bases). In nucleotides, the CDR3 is TGTGCCAGCAGCTCACAGGGAACCTACAATCAGCCCCAGCATTTT. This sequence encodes CASSSQGTYNQPQHF.